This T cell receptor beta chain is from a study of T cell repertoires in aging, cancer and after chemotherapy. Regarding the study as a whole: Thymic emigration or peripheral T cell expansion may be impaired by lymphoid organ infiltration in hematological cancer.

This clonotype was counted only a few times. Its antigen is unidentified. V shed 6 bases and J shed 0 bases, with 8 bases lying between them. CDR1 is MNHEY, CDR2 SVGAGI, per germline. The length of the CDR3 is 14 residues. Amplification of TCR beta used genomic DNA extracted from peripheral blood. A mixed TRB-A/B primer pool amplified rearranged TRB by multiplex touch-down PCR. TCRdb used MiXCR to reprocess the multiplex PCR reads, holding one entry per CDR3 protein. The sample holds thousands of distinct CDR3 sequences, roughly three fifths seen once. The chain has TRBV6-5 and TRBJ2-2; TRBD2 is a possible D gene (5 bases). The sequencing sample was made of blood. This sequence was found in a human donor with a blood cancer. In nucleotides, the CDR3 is TGTGCCAGCAGGGAACTAGCGAACACCGGGGAGCTGTTTTTT. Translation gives CASRELANTGELFF.